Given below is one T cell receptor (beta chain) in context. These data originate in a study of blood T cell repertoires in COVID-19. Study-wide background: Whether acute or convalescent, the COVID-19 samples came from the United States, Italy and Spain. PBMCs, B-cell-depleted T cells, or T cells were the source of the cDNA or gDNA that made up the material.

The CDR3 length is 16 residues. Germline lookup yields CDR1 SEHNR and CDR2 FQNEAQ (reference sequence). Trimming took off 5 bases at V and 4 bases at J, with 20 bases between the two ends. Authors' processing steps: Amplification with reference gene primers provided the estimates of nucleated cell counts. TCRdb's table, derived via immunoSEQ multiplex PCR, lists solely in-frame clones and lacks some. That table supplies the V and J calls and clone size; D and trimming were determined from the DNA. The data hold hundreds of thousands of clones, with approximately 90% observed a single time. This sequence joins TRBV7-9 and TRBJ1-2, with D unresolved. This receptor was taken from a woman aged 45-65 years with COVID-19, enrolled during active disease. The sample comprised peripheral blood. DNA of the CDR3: TGTGCCAGCAGCCCATCCGGGATTCCTGCGGGCTATGGCTACACCTTC. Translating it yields CASSPSGIPAGYGYTF.